These 26 T cell receptor beta chains were all obtained from the same sample, sequenced in a study of response to subunit inactivated influenza vaccine. TCRdb recomputed calls from the RT-PCR reads with MiXCR, one row per CDR3 protein. The sample yields 800,000 to 1,000,000 distinct CDR3 sequences, approximately 22% seen once. The specimen was PBMCs from blood, collected less than 6 days after vaccination. Receptor source: a man aged 50 or older who received an inactivated influenza vaccine.

The chain joins TRBV20-1 to TRBJ2-1, with D maybe TRBD2 (5 bases). Trimming shortened V by 5 bases and J by 5 bases, and 13 bases separated the two germline ends. This CDR3 has 13 amino acids. Germline values: CDR1 DFQATT, CDR2 SNEGSKA (reference sequence). CDR3 residues: CSAPVRGNNEQFF. Written as DNA, the CDR3 is TGCAGTGCTCCTGTTCGGGGAAACAATGAGCAGTTCTTC.

This sequence joins TRBV27 and TRBJ2-7; tentative D call: TRBD1 (5 bases). The CDR3 loop spans 15 amino acids. Trimming removed 4 bases at V and 3 bases at J, with 16 bases between. Germline CDR1 and CDR2: MNHEY and SMNVEV (reference sequence). CDR3 sequence: CASSSLVRQGYEQYF. CDR3 bases: TGTGCCAGCAGTTCTCTAGTTCGGCAGGGCTACGAGCAGTACTTC.

CDR3 protein: CASSSGTRNQPQHF. In nucleotides, the CDR3 is TGTGCCAGCAGCTCCGGGACACGTAATCAGCCCCAGCATTTT. This sequence joins TRBV7-9 and TRBJ1-5, with D maybe TRBD1 (6 bases). The CDR3 runs 14 residues. Deletions cut 4 bases from V and 4 bases from J, with 11 bases between. Germline V gene lookup returns CDR1 SEHNR and CDR2 FQNEAQ (reference sequence).

This clonotype was seen a handful of times. The chain carries TRBV18 and TRBJ2-1; 8 bases are a match to TRBD1. The CDR3 consists of 14 residues. V lost 5 bases, J lost 13 bases, and 13 bases stayed unmatched. Germline CDR1 is KGHSH and CDR2 is LQKENI. The CDR3 DNA reads as TGTGCCAGCTCAACTTCGGACAGGGTATCGGTTCAGTTCTTC. It yields the protein CASSTSDRVSVQFF.

The chain links TRBV5-6 to TRBJ1-2; 7 nucleotides match TRBD1. Per the germline V gene, CDR1 is SGHDT and CDR2 is YYEEEE. Trimming took 4 bases from V and 8 from J; bases not matched to a gene: 5. The CDR3 totals 12 residues. The CDR3 reads CASSATGKGYTF. As DNA, the CDR3 is TGTGCCAGCAGCGCGACAGGGAAAGGCTACACCTTC.

The chain links TRBV27 to TRBJ2-5; D is possibly TRBD1 (6 bases). The CDR3 length is 16 residues. Trimming removed 6 bases from V and 5 bases from J, with 22 bases in between. Looked up from germline, CDR1 is MNHEY and CDR2 is SMNVEV (reference sequence). The CDR3 sequence: CASSIRRGHTGETQYF. Here the CDR3 DNA reads TGTGCCAGCAGCATTCGCCGGGGCCACACAGGGGAGACCCAGTACTTC.

The chain employs TRBV7-2 and TRBJ2-3; D could derive from TRBD1 or TRBD2 (5 bases each). CDR1 and CDR2 (germline): SGHTA, FQGNSA. Trimming took 2 bases from V and 3 from J, leaving 15 bases between them. CDR3 length: 16 amino acids. CDR3 amino acids: CASSLFRGPDTDTQYF. CDR3 sequence (DNA): TGTGCCAGCAGCTTATTCCGGGGCCCCGATACAGATACGCAGTATTTT.

This clonotype was detected many times. Its ends do not fully match the called genes, so a read error is possible. V is TRBV7-7 and J is TRBJ2-1; the D gene is possibly TRBD2 (6 bases). The CDR3 length is 14 residues. Germline assignment: CDR1 SSHAT and CDR2 FNYEAQ (reference sequence). In DNA form, the CDR3 reads TGTGCTAGCAGCTTAAATTACGGAGGGAATGAGCAGTTCTTC. Protein: CASSLNYGGNEQFF.

The CDR3 spells CASSFLEGALTAGELFF. The CDR3, as DNA: TGCGCCAGCAGCTTTCTCGAGGGGGCCCTTACCGCCGGGGAGCTGTTTTTT. The rearrangement links TRBV5-1 to TRBJ2-2; 7 nucleotides agree with TRBD1. The trim removed 2 bases at V and 6 bases at J, leaving 13 bases unmatched. CDR3 size: 17 residues. CDR1 and CDR2 (germline): SGHRS, YFSETQ.

The chain links TRBV6-2 or TRBV6-3 to TRBJ2-1; D tentatively fits TRBD1 or TRBD2 (6 bases each). V was cut by 6 bases and J by 7 bases, with 19 bases left in between. The CDR3 is 15 residues long. CDR1 and CDR2 from the germline V gene are MNHEY and SVGEGT. The DNA of the CDR3 is TGTGCCAGCAGAGGGGGGAGGAGCGCGCGTAATGAGCAGTTCTTC. Amino acid sequence: CASRGGRSARNEQFF.

This clonotype has just a few counts. This chain links TRBV20-1 with TRBJ1-2, with 7 nucleotides matching TRBD1. The length of the CDR3 is 13 residues. The V segment lost 6 bases and the J segment 3 bases; nucleotides outside the gene matches: 7. Per the germline V gene, CDR1 is DFQATT and CDR2 is SNEGSKA (reference sequence). CDR3 in DNA: TGCAGTGCCCTCGCCGGGACAGACTATGGCTACACCTTC. This sequence encodes CSALAGTDYGYTF.

This clonotype was observed at least ten times. The genes are TRBV7-9 and TRBJ2-3; no firm D call. Germline V gene lookup returns CDR1 SEHNR and CDR2 FQNEAQ (reference sequence). CDR3 length: 14 residues. V lost 2 bases to trimming and J lost 2 bases, with 8 bases between them. The DNA for the CDR3 is TGTGCCAGCAGCTTAAGGTTATCCACAGATACGCAGTATTTT. This gives the protein CASSLRLSTDTQYF.

The chain couples TRBV10-2 to TRBJ2-5; 7 positions agree with TRBD2. Per germline, CDR1 WSHSY and CDR2 SAAADI. Trimming cost V 0 bases and J 8 bases; bases outside gene matches: 12. The CDR3 is 16 amino acids. The chain's CDR3 is CASSESREGYGDTQYF. The CDR3 DNA is TGCGCCAGCAGTGAGTCGAGGGAGGGATACGGAGATACCCAGTACTTC.

This clonotype appeared a few times. The CDR3 loop is CASSYSRGPNTGELFF. CDR3 sequence (DNA): TGTGCCAGCAGTTACTCGCGGGGGCCGAACACCGGGGAGCTGTTTTTT. The chain is built from TRBV6-5 and TRBJ2-2; a possible D gene is TRBD2 (7 bases). Between the trimmed V and J ends, which lost 0 bases and 0 bases, there was a span of 8 bases. Germline V gives CDR1 MNHEY, CDR2 SVGAGI. This CDR3 has 16 residues.

This clonotype was found a few times. This sequence joins TRBV2 and TRBJ2-7; 10 bases fit TRBD1. Trimming took 7 bases from V and 1 from J; bases not matched to a gene: 4. This CDR3 has 14 residues. Germline values: CDR1 SNHLY, CDR2 FYNNEI. CDR3 loop: CASNGQGESYEQYF. The CDR3 DNA is TGTGCCAGCAATGGACAGGGGGAATCCTACGAGCAGTACTTC.

The chain links TRBV20-1 to TRBJ2-5, with 7 bases identical to TRBD1. Germline CDR1 DFQATT, CDR2 SNEGSKA (reference sequence). Losses at the gene ends were 3 bases for V and 7 bases for J; bases not matched to a gene: 8. CDR3 length equals 13 residues. The CDR3 bases are TGCAGTGCTAGTGGACAGGACGGATGGACCCAGTACTTC. Translating it yields CSASGQDGWTQYF.

This clonotype was detected ten times or more. The chain carries TRBV7-2 and TRBJ2-4; D gene unclear. Trimming took off 6 bases at V and 0 bases at J, with 9 bases between the two ends. The CDR3 spans 14 residues. The germline V gene has CDR1 SGHTA and CDR2 FQGNSA. The CDR3 loop reads CASSLRLAKNIQYF. The CDR3 DNA reads as TGTGCCAGCAGTTTAAGACTAGCCAAAAACATTCAGTACTTC.

The V and J genes are TRBV10-3 and TRBJ2-3; 10 nucleotides align to TRBD2. Per the germline V gene, CDR1 is ENHRY and CDR2 is SYGVKD. J lost 5 bases, V lost 8 bases, and 10 bases had no gene match. The CDR3 has 15 amino acids. For the CDR3, the DNA is TGTGCCATCCGACCCAGCGGGGGGGCAGTAGATACGCAGTATTTT. This gives the protein CAIRPSGGAVDTQYF.

This chain joins TRBV5-1 and TRBJ2-5; D perhaps matches TRBD1 (5 bases). The V gene lost 4 bases and the J gene lost 5 bases, with 12 bases spanning the gap. The CDR3 has 13 amino acids. From germline, CDR1 is SGHRS and CDR2 YFSETQ. The CDR3 nucleotides are TGCGCCAGCAGCCCAGTAGGGGTTGAGACCCAGTACTTC. Protein: CASSPVGVETQYF.

This chain uses TRBV20-1 with TRBJ2-7; 11 bases are a match to TRBD2. V dropped 6 bases and J dropped 6; count of bases not matched to a gene: 13. The CDR3 runs to 15 residues. The germline V gene has CDR1 DFQATT and CDR2 SNEGSKA (reference sequence). The CDR3 reads CSARNSGGVFGEQYF. The DNA for the CDR3 is TGCAGTGCCCGCAATAGCGGGGGGGTTTTCGGCGAGCAGTACTTC.

The V and J genes are TRBV19 and TRBJ2-3, with 11 bases identical to TRBD2. V lost 7 bases and J lost 0; bases outside the gene matches: 3. The CDR3 runs 15 residues. The germline CDR1 and CDR2 sequences are LNHDA and SQIVND (reference sequence). The CDR3 region has the DNA TGTGCCAGTATGGCTAGCGGGGGGAGCACAGATACGCAGTATTTT. Its protein product is CASMASGGSTDTQYF. The full variable domain, completed using reference TRBV19 and TRBJ2-3, is DGGITQSPKYLFRKEGQNVTLSCEQNLNHDAMYWYRQDPGQGLRLIYYSQIVNDFQKGDIAEGYSVSREKKESFPLTVTSAQKNPTAFYLCASMASGGSTDTQYFGPGTRLTVL.

In this sample, this clonotype turned up many times. The gene calls are TRBV5-5 and TRBJ1-3; possibly TRBD1 for D (5 bases). Germline V CDR1 and CDR2: SGHKS, YYEKEE (reference sequence). V lost 0 bases and J 6 bases, leaving 10 bases between the germline ends. The CDR3 spans 14 residues. This chain's CDR3 is CASSLGTLENTIYF. CDR3 coding DNA: TGTGCCAGCAGCTTGGGGACACTGGAAAACACCATATATTTT.

This clonotype was detected only a few times. V gene TRBV5-1 combines with J gene TRBJ2-2; 8 nucleotides line up with TRBD1. This CDR3 has 16 residues. V shed 3 bases and J 0 bases; nucleotides not matched to a gene: 4. Germline values: CDR1 SGHRS, CDR2 YFSETQ. The DNA for the CDR3 is TGCGCCAGCAGCTCTGACAGGGGCTCGAACACCGGGGAGCTGTTTTTT. It is translated as CASSSDRGSNTGELFF. The whole variable domain, remainder taken from reference TRBV5-1 and TRBJ2-2, is KAGVTQTPRYLIKTRGQQVTLSCSPISGHRSVSWYQQTPGQGLQFLFEYFSETQRNKGNFPGRFSGRQFSNSRSEMNVSTLELGDSALYLCASSSDRGSNTGELFFGEGSRLTVL.

J is TRBJ2-7 and V is TRBV2, with D possibly being TRBD2 (6 bases). The CDR3 extends over 14 amino acids. CDR1 SNHLY and CDR2 FYNNEI come from the germline V gene. V was shortened by 4 bases and J by 6 bases, with 16 bases between the two germline ends. CDR3 bases: TGTGCCAGCAGTGCCGGGACGGGGGTTGGCGAGCAGTACTTC. Its translation is CASSAGTGVGEQYF.

This clonotype was found a few times. The V and J genes are TRBV4-2 and TRBJ2-5, with D possibly being TRBD2 (6 bases). Deletions cut 8 bases from V and 4 bases from J, with 20 bases between. Germline values: CDR1 LGHNA, CDR2 YNFKEQ. This CDR3 region has 15 residues. CDR3 DNA: TGTGCCAGCTCTCTATCGGGAGCGGCGGGAGAGACCCAGTACTTC. As protein: CASSLSGAAGETQYF.

This chain connects TRBV5-1 to TRBJ2-6; 8 bases are a match to TRBD1. The ends lost 2 bases at V and 0 bases at J; junction bases unmatched: 4. Per the germline V gene, CDR1 is SGHRS and CDR2 is YFSETQ. The CDR3 covers 17 residues. In nucleotides, the CDR3 is TGCGCCAGCAGCTTCTGGGACAGGTTCTCTGGGGCCAACGTCCTGACTTTC. This sequence encodes CASSFWDRFSGANVLTF. Using reference TRBV5-1 and TRBJ2-6 for the parts outside the CDR3, the full variable domain is KAGVTQTPRYLIKTRGQQVTLSCSPISGHRSVSWYQQTPGQGLQFLFEYFSETQRNKGNFPGRFSGRQFSNSRSEMNVSTLELGDSALYLCASSFWDRFSGANVLTFGAGSRLTVL.